The next 9 T cell receptor beta chains were all read from a single sample in a study of T-cell reconstitution after alpha-beta-depleted transplantation in children. TCRbeta library construction was performed incorporating unique molecular identifiers. Via MiXCR, TCRdb re-called the PCR reads, giving one row per CDR3 protein. The sample carries a few hundred thousand distinct CDR3 sequences, 27% recorded once. Sequences were derived from PBMCs, sampled before TCRalphabeta/CD19-depleted stem cell transplant. The receptors were gathered from a boy under two years old with Wiskott-Aldrich syndrome, due to receive a stem cell transplant.

Only a few counts were recorded for this clonotype. The chain links TRBV7-9 to TRBJ1-1; perhaps TRBD1 as D (5 bases). CDR3 length: 16 residues. From germline, CDR1 is SEHNR and CDR2 FQNEAQ (reference sequence). The germline V and J ends were trimmed by 7 bases and 1 base, with 19 bases remaining between them. Here the CDR3 reads CASTLVPGLRNTEAFF. As DNA, the CDR3 is TGTGCCAGCACCCTGGTCCCAGGGCTAAGGAACACTGAAGCTTTCTTT.

This clonotype was observed a handful of times. In DNA, the CDR3 is TGTGCCAGCAGCTTGCCGGGCCTAGCCCTTAGCAATGAGCAGTTCTTC. Translating it yields CASSLPGLALSNEQFF. The rearrangement uses TRBV5-4 and TRBJ2-1, with a possible D match to TRBD2 (5 bases). The V end lost 1 base, the J end lost 6 bases, and 17 bases lay between the germline ends. Germline CDR1 SGHNT, CDR2 YYREEE (reference sequence). The CDR3 sequence is 16 residues long.

This clonotype appeared many times. The gene calls are TRBV3-1 and TRBJ1-6; D remains unclear. Germline CDR1 reads LGHDT; CDR2 reads YNNKEL (reference sequence). The CDR3 extends over 13 amino acids. Trimming cost V 3 bases and J 9 bases, with 9 bases left between them. The CDR3 sequence: CASSQEVSSPLHF. For the CDR3, the DNA is TGTGCCAGCAGCCAGGAGGTTTCTTCACCCCTCCACTTT.

This clonotype was detected only a few times. The rearrangement uses TRBV5-1 and TRBJ2-3; TRBD2 is a possible D gene (6 bases). Germline lookup yields CDR1 SGHRS and CDR2 YFSETQ. V lost 4 bases to trimming and J lost 0 bases, with 9 bases between them. The CDR3 totals 14 residues. The CDR3 DNA reads as TGCGCCAGCAGCCGGGGGATTAGCACAGATACGCAGTATTTT. It codes for CASSRGISTDTQYF. Variable domain in full (rest from reference TRBV5-1 and TRBJ2-3): KAGVTQTPRYLIKTRGQQVTLSCSPISGHRSVSWYQQTPGQGLQFLFEYFSETQRNKGNFPGRFSGRQFSNSRSEMNVSTLELGDSALYLCASSRGISTDTQYFGPGTRLTVL.

This chain links TRBV20-1 with TRBJ2-7, with 10 bases matching TRBD2. The J segment lost 0 bases and the V segment lost 5 bases, leaving 1 base of the junction unmatched. CDR3 length: 13 residues. CDR1 and CDR2 from the germline V gene are DFQATT and SNEGSKA (reference sequence). DNA of the CDR3: TGCAGTGCTTGGACTAGCGGCTCCTACGAGCAGTACTTC. Its translation is CSAWTSGSYEQYF.

In its sample, this clonotype is medium-sized. The chain combines TRBV29-1 with TRBJ1-5; a weak D match, TRBD1 (5 bases). V was pared by 5 bases and J by 6 bases, with 8 bases between. The germline CDR1 and CDR2 sequences are SQVTM and ANQGSEA. The CDR3 loop spans 11 amino acids. The CDR3 nucleotides read TGCAGCGTTTCAGGGAGTCAGCCCCAGCATTTT. Its protein product is CSVSGSQPQHF.

In this sample, this clonotype turned up a few times. The V call is TRBV5-8, the J call TRBJ2-3; TRBD2 is a possible D gene (6 bases). V was shortened by 6 bases and J by 3 bases, with 14 bases between the two germline ends. The CDR3 extends over 14 amino acids. Germline V CDR1 and CDR2: SGHTS, YDEGEE. CDR3 amino acids: CASTRRGGTDTQYF. The CDR3 bases are TGTGCCAGCACCCGGCGGGGAGGAACAGATACGCAGTATTTT.

This clonotype occurred a few times. The chain uses TRBV24-1 and TRBJ2-1; maybe TRBD2 (5 bases). Between the trimmed V and J ends, which lost 9 bases and 0 bases, there was a span of 14 bases. Germline assignment: CDR1 KGHDR and CDR2 SFDVKD. This CDR3 is 15 amino acids long. This chain's CDR3 is CATGSRMSSYNEQFF. DNA for the CDR3: TGTGCCACCGGGAGTCGGATGAGCTCCTACAATGAGCAGTTCTTC.

V gene TRBV7-2 combines with J gene TRBJ1-5, with 12 bases lining up with TRBD1. In germline, CDR1 is SGHTA, CDR2 FQGNSA. V shed 4 bases and J 2 bases; nucleotides not matched to a gene: 3. This CDR3 has 16 amino acids. This chain's CDR3 is CASSSGTGGGNQPQHF. The CDR3 DNA is TGTGCCAGCAGCTCAGGGACAGGGGGCGGCAATCAGCCCCAGCATTTT.